There are a few counts of the clone carrying this T cell receptor beta chain. Its antigen is not identified. The data originate from a study of T-cell memory formation after mild COVID-19. Study results and caveats: CD4+ contracting clones were found mainly in CM and EM, and CD8+ ones in EMRA. There was a balanced CD4/CD8 profile in clones contracting day 15 to 85, and later expanders leaned CD4+. In pre-infection memory, a portion of responding clones appeared, which suggested that cross-reactive memory joined.

V lost 2 bases, J lost 7 bases, and 8 bases lay in between. CDR1 and CDR2 (germline): SGHTA, FQGNSA. The CDR3 contains 13 residues. TCRdb re-called the 5' RACE reads with MiXCR, one entry per CDR3 protein. The sample has over 300,000 distinct CDR3 sequences, around a fifth seen once. The TCR comes from a man aged 18-30 years who had mild COVID-19 (a few samples of this study predate the infection). Cell type and time point are not known. The material sequenced was PBMCs or a T cell subset sorted from them (not recorded which). J is TRBJ2-2 and V is TRBV7-2; a weak D match, TRBD2 (5 bases). The CDR3 DNA follows: TGTGCCAGCAGCTTATACGGGAACGGGGAGCTGTTTTTT. Protein: CASSLYGNGELFF.